Below, 14 T cell receptor beta chains from the same sample are listed, as sequenced in a study of OX40 agonist ivuxolimab in advanced cancers. Sequenced by immunoSEQ multiplex PCR; TCRdb stores in-frame clones only, minus some. The sample consists of fewer than 90,000 clones, roughly 90% of them appearing once. Sequenced material: CD4+ or CD8+ T cells sorted from blood, taken in a trial of the OX40 agonist ivuxolimab. These receptor sequences come from an adult with an advanced solid tumor such as melanoma, head and neck, liver or kidney cancer.

V and J are TRBV28 and TRBJ2-7; 9 positions match TRBD1. Germline lookup yields CDR1 MDHEN and CDR2 SYDVKM. The CDR3 contains 13 residues. V lost 7 bases to trimming and J lost 3 bases; unmatched junction nucleotides: 4. The CDR3 region is CASKGTGHYEQYF. The DNA of the CDR3 is TGTGCCAGCAAAGGGACAGGGCACTACGAGCAGTACTTC.

This chain joins TRBV10-3 and TRBJ2-2; TRBD2 matches 7 bases. The CDR3 is made up of 14 amino acids. V lost 4 bases, J lost 7 bases, and 6 bases stayed unmatched. Germline V lookup: CDR1 ENHRY, CDR2 SYGVKD. CDR3 nucleotides: TGTGCCATCAGTGTTCGGGAGGTGGGCGGGGAGCTGTTTTTT. Its translation is CAISVREVGGELFF.

The V gene is TRBV18, the J gene TRBJ2-3; D is uncertain. CDR1 and CDR2 (germline): KGHSH, LQKENI. V was clipped by 0 bases and J by 2 bases, with 6 bases between them. This CDR3 comprises 14 residues. CDR3: CASSPPSATDTQYF. CDR3 nucleotides: TGTGCCAGCTCACCACCCTCGGCCACAGATACGCAGTATTTT.

This clone has just a few counts. The V and J genes are TRBV4-2 and TRBJ1-2; D unresolved. Trimming stripped 4 bases from V and 2 bases from J, with 11 bases between. The CDR3 has 14 amino acids. Germline V gene sequence: CDR1 LGHNA, CDR2 YNFKEQ. CDR3 sequence: CASSPRTSNYGYTF. CDR3 bases: TGTGCCAGCAGCCCAAGAACATCCAACTATGGCTACACCTTC.

V usage is TRBV27 and J usage is TRBJ2-7, with D maybe TRBD1 (5 bases). CDR3 length equals 16 residues. CDR1 is MNHEY, CDR2 SMNVEV, per germline (reference sequence). The V end lost 2 bases, the J end lost 2 bases, and 16 bases lay between the germline ends. CDR3 region: CASSLGEPRAPYEQYF. DNA for the CDR3: TGTGCCAGCAGTTTAGGAGAGCCCAGGGCCCCCTACGAGCAGTACTTC.

V gene TRBV2 combines with J gene TRBJ2-7; 10 bases map to TRBD2. The CDR3 has 15 residues. CDR1 and CDR2 (germline): SNHLY, FYNNEI. The trim removed 4 bases at V and 6 bases at J, leaving 9 bases unmatched. The CDR3 loop is CASSALIAGGGEQYF. CDR3 nucleotides: TGTGCCAGCAGTGCGCTAATAGCGGGAGGAGGCGAGCAGTACTTC.

This clone came up once. This chain links TRBV7-9 with TRBJ2-3, with D possibly being TRBD1 or TRBD2 (6 bases each). Germline loops: CDR1 SEHNR, CDR2 FQNEAQ (reference sequence). V was pared by 5 bases and J by 7 bases, with 16 bases between. This CDR3 is 14 amino acids long. This CDR3 reads CASSPGDLMNTQYF. The CDR3 region has the DNA TGTGCCAGCAGCCCAGGGGACTTGATGAATACGCAGTATTTT.

The rearrangement joins TRBV5-4 to TRBJ2-5; a weak D match, TRBD1 (6 bases). Germline lookup yields CDR1 SGHNT and CDR2 YYREEE (reference sequence). The CDR3 totals 16 residues. V lost 4 bases to trimming and J lost 2 bases, with 18 bases between them. This chain's CDR3 is CASSPGPETGQETQYF. DNA of the CDR3: TGTGCCAGCAGCCCCGGTCCGGAGACAGGACAAGAGACCCAGTACTTC.

V is TRBV4-2 and J is TRBJ1-4; D ambiguous. The germline V gene encodes CDR1 LGHNA and CDR2 YNFKEQ. This CDR3 is built from 18 residues. V gave up 0 bases and J gave up 2 bases, with 16 bases separating them. DNA of the CDR3: TGTGCCAGCAGCCAAGAGGGAGCATACTCGGAGACTAATGAAAAACTGTTTTTT. It encodes CASSQEGAYSETNEKLFF.

V gene TRBV7-2 combines with J gene TRBJ2-1; 9 positions match TRBD2. Germline V lookup: CDR1 SGHTA, CDR2 FQGNSA. The CDR3 is 16 amino acids. Trimming cost V 6 bases and J 4 bases; bases outside gene matches: 10. The CDR3 region is CASSSIAGDSYNEQFF. The CDR3 DNA follows: TGTGCCAGCAGTTCTATAGCGGGAGACAGTTACAATGAGCAGTTCTTC.

The chain recombines TRBV19 with TRBJ2-1; 8 bases fit TRBD2. V lost 3 bases and J lost 5; bases outside the gene matches: 12. Germline CDR1 LNHDA, CDR2 SQIVND (reference sequence). The CDR3 is made up of 17 amino acids. Here the CDR3 DNA reads TGTGCCAGTAGTATTGGGTCGCGGGAGGTTGGTCACAATGAGCAGTTCTTC. Protein: CASSIGSREVGHNEQFF.

This chain's CDR3 is CASSFGSGGVNEKLFF. In DNA, the CDR3 is TGTGCCAGCAGCTTTGGGAGTGGGGGCGTTAATGAAAAACTGTTTTTT. The chain has TRBV5-4 and TRBJ1-4; possibly TRBD1 for D (6 bases). Trimming pared 2 bases from V and 4 bases from J, leaving 15 bases between. The CDR3 sequence is 16 residues long. Germline lookup yields CDR1 SGHNT and CDR2 YYREEE (reference sequence).

The chain uses TRBV7-6 and TRBJ2-6; 8 nucleotides line up with TRBD2. The CDR3 has 17 amino acids. The ends lost 1 base at V and 0 bases at J; junction bases unmatched: 2. The germline V gene has CDR1 SGHVS and CDR2 FNYEAQ. The CDR3 spells CASSLEAGGSGANVLTF. The CDR3 DNA reads TGTGCCAGCAGCTTAGAGGCGGGGGGCTCTGGGGCCAACGTCCTGACTTTC. Using reference TRBV7-6 and TRBJ2-6 for the parts outside the CDR3, the full variable domain is GAGVSQSPRYKVTKRGQDVALRCDPISGHVSLYWYRQALGQGPEFLTYFNYEAQQDKSGLPNDRFSAERPEGSISTLTIQRTEQRDSAMYRCASSLEAGGSGANVLTFGAGSRLTVL.

This sequence joins TRBV9 and TRBJ2-3; D ambiguous. CDR3 length: 16 amino acids. Trimming stripped 4 bases from V and 4 bases from J, with 19 bases between. The germline gives CDR1 SGDLS, CDR2 YYNGEE. CDR3: CASSTGVSDGSDTQYF. Written as DNA, the CDR3 is TGTGCCAGCAGCACCGGTGTATCGGACGGTTCAGATACGCAGTATTTT.